The 31 T cell receptor beta chains below all came from one sample that was sequenced in a study of T cells in women clearing cervical HPV infection (dated 2018 in TCRdb). Library preparation employed the immunoSEQ multiplex PCR assay. TCRdb took this table from immuneACCESS and kept in-frame rearrangements with V and J called. Such tables lack part of the clones; where checked against another copy, unresolved V genes explain under half of the gap, and the rest is unexplained. This sample's clone table shows tens of thousands of clones. Around 6% of the sample is in the top ten clones. The specimen sequenced was blood buffy coat. The receptor source for this set is a woman between 18 and 70 years old with a cervical HPV16 infection that either progressed to CIN3+ or cleared (not recorded which).

The CDR3 DNA, read in part, is TGTGCCAGCAGCTTAATGGGGACTAGTGGCAATGAG. It encodes CASSLMGTSGNE. The complete CDR3 reads CASSLMGTSGNEQFF. The chain is built from TRBV7-3 and TRBJ2-1; 8 nucleotides line up with TRBD2. Sequencing ends 3 residues short of the CDR3 end; the germline J gene provides the rest. The CDR3 has 15 residues. V gave up 1 base and J gave up 6 bases; unmatched junction bases: 5. Germline CDR1 is SGHTA and CDR2 is FQGTGA.

About this clone: The CDR3 end is not reached by the read, which stops 3 residues before it; the germline J gene fills it in. The gene calls are TRBV29-1 and TRBJ2-1, with 13 bases lining up with TRBD2. Losses at the gene ends were 4 bases for V and 8 bases for J; bases not matched to a gene: 11. In germline, CDR1 is SQVTM, CDR2 ANQGSEA. The CDR3 covers 16 residues. CDR3 amino acids: CSVVTGWTSGSDEQFF. Incomplete CDR3 DNA: TGCAGCGTTGTCACAGGGTGGACTAGCGGGAGCGATGAG.

A word on this clone: Read coverage stops 3 residues before the CDR3 terminus; the germline J gene supplies the remainder. The chain joins TRBV10-3 to TRBJ2-4; TRBD1 aligns across 9 bases. V lost 9 bases and J lost 8; bases outside the gene matches: 17. There are 16 residues in the CDR3. Germline CDR1 and CDR2: ENHRY and SYGVKD. The sequenced CDR3 bases are TGTGCCATACGGGACAGGGAAATACCCCGGGGGGACATT. Its translation: CAIRDREIPRGDI. The complete CDR3 sequence is CAIRDREIPRGDIQYF.

As to this clone: Coverage ceases 3 residues before the CDR3 finishes, and the germline J gene fills in the end. The chain has TRBV5-4 and TRBJ2-7; D remains ambiguous. V was cut by 4 bases and J by 4 bases, with 15 bases left in between. From germline, CDR1 is SGHNT and CDR2 YYREEE (reference sequence). The length of the CDR3 is 14 residues. The CDR3 sequence is CASSQAGSIYEQYF. The CDR3 DNA, read in part, is TGTGCCAGCAGCCAAGCCGGGTCTATTTACGAG.

As concerns this clone: The CDR3 is cut off 3 residues early in the read; its end comes from the germline J gene. This chain joins TRBV18 and TRBJ2-7; the match to TRBD1 covers 8 bases. Per the germline V gene, CDR1 is KGHSH and CDR2 is LQKENI. The length of the CDR3 is 15 residues. V lost 2 bases, J lost 3 bases, and 6 bases stayed unmatched. CDR3 loop: CASSPTGDRLYEQYF. Incomplete CDR3 DNA: TGTGCCAGCTCACCAACGGGGGACAGGCTCTACGAG.

Of note for this clone: The read ends 3 residues shy of where the CDR3 ends; the end is completed using the germline J gene. The genes are TRBV20-1 and TRBJ2-3, with 7 bases lining up with TRBD2. V gave up 3 bases and J gave up 0 bases; unmatched junction bases: 6. The V gene's germline CDR1 is DFQATT and CDR2 SNEGSKA (reference sequence). The CDR3 is made up of 15 amino acids. This chain's CDR3 is CSARWLAESTDTQYF. CDR3 bases read: TGCAGTGCTAGGTGGCTAGCGGAAAGCACAGATACG.

By frequency, this clone is medium-sized. The read ends 3 residues early relative to the CDR3; the germline J gene fills the gap. V and J are TRBV18 and TRBJ2-5, with D possibly being TRBD1 (6 bases). V was cut by 4 bases and J by 2 bases, with 14 bases left in between. The CDR3 totals 15 residues. The germline CDR1 and CDR2 sequences are KGHSH and LQKENI. CDR3 region: CASSLTGKRQETQYF. The CDR3 bases that were read are TGTGCCAGCTCACTCACAGGGAAACGGCAAGAGACC. Drawing the rest from reference TRBV18 and TRBJ2-5, the complete variable domain is NAGVMQNPRHLVRRRGQEARLRCSPMKGHSHVYWYRQLPEEGLKFMVYLQKENIIDESGMPKERFSAEFPKEGPSILRIQQVVRGDSAAYFCASSLTGKRQETQYFGPGTRLLVL.

Regarding this clone: The CDR3 end lies 3 residues beyond the end of the read and is filled in from the germline J gene. The V and J genes are TRBV10-2 and TRBJ2-3; maybe TRBD2 (6 bases). The CDR3 spans 14 residues. Per germline, CDR1 WSHSY and CDR2 SAAADI. Deletions cut 6 bases from V and 0 bases from J, with 10 bases between. This CDR3 is CASRRGTSTDTQYF. The covered CDR3 bases are TGCGCCAGCAGACGCGGGACTAGCACAGATACG.

About this clone: The read ends 3 residues before the CDR3 terminus; that terminus is restored from the germline J gene. This rearrangement joins TRBV7-9 to TRBJ2-3; 8 positions agree with TRBD1. The CDR3 covers 15 residues. Germline loops: CDR1 SEHNR, CDR2 FQNEAQ (reference sequence). The V segment lost 6 bases and the J segment 2 bases; nucleotides outside the gene matches: 7. The sequenced CDR3 bases are TGTGCCAGCAGGGAGACAGGGGATACCACAGATACG. Its protein product is CASRETGDTTDT. The CDR3, in full, reads CASRETGDTTDTQYF.

The covered CDR3 bases are TGTGCCAGCAGCCAAGATGACAGCTCTAGCACAGATACG. Its translation is CASSQDDSSSTDT. The whole CDR3 region reads CASSQDDSSSTDTQYF. The chain employs TRBV3-1 (or the pseudogene TRBV3-2) and TRBJ2-3; weak D call: TRBD1 (5 bases). The read terminates 3 residues before the CDR3 end, so the remaining end is supplied by the germline J gene. The CDR3 runs to 16 residues. V lost 0 bases and J 0 bases, leaving 10 bases between the germline ends. Germline lookup yields CDR1 LGHDT and CDR2 YNNKEL (reference sequence).

Turning to this clone: The DNA ends 3 residues before the CDR3 does, and the rest of the CDR3 is filled in from the germline J gene. V gene TRBV7-8 combines with J gene TRBJ1-1, with D possibly matching TRBD1 (5 bases). This CDR3 contains 16 residues. Between the trimmed V and J ends, which lost 5 bases and 4 bases, there was a span of 20 bases. The germline V gene encodes CDR1 SGHVS and CDR2 FQNEAQ. CDR3 DNA, as far as it was read: TGTGCCAGCAGCCTGAGACAGCGGGGCATTGGCACTGAA. It yields the protein CASSLRQRGIGTE. The whole CDR3 protein is CASSLRQRGIGTEAFF.

Regarding this clone: The read falls 3 residues short of the CDR3 end, and the missing part is taken from the germline J gene. The chain combines TRBV20-1 with TRBJ2-7, with 11 bases fitting TRBD2. The germline gives CDR1 DFQATT, CDR2 SNEGSKA (reference sequence). The CDR3 is 18 amino acids. Losses at the gene ends were 4 bases for V and 4 bases for J; bases not matched to a gene: 18. CDR3 DNA, as far as it was read: TGCAGTGCTAAGGCCCTACAAACTAGCGGGGGTCTGAAATACGAG. Encoded protein: CSAKALQTSGGLKYE. The entire CDR3 protein reads CSAKALQTSGGLKYEQYF.

Remarks on this clone: With the read ending 3 residues before the CDR3 end, the germline J gene is used to fill in that end. The rearrangement uses TRBV7-2 and TRBJ1-6, with a tentative D call TRBD1 (5 bases). The CDR3 totals 13 residues. Germline CDR1 is SGHTA and CDR2 is FQGNSA. Between the trimmed V and J ends, which lost 5 bases and 11 bases, there was a span of 13 bases. CDR3 DNA (partial): TGTGCCAGCAGCCTGCTAAACAGGCCACCC. Its protein is CASSLLNRPP. The CDR3, in full, reads CASSLLNRPPLHF.

As concerns this clone: From the germline J gene comes the end of the CDR3, since the read stops 3 residues before it. The V call is TRBV7-9, the J call TRBJ1-1; D gene uncertain. Germline CDR1 is SEHNR and CDR2 is FQNEAQ (reference sequence). V was pared by 0 bases and J by 0 bases, with 5 bases between. CDR3 length: 14 residues. The DNA read from the CDR3 is TGTGCCAGCAGCTTAGCGCGAATGAACACTGAA. Its protein is CASSLARMNTE. The full CDR3 reads CASSLARMNTEAFF.

Concerning this clone: Read sequence stops 3 residues before the CDR3 end, and the germline J gene provides the missing end. The chain carries TRBV5-1 and TRBJ1-2; D possibly corresponds to TRBD1 (6 bases). V was shortened by 1 base and J by 1 base, with 8 bases between the two germline ends. CDR1 SGHRS and CDR2 YFSETQ come from the germline V gene. CDR3 length: 14 residues. The CDR3 DNA, read in part, is TGCGCCAGCAGCTTGTCACAGGGTAACTATGGC. This translates into CASSLSQGNYG. The full CDR3 reads CASSLSQGNYGYTF. Full variable domain (rest looked up from reference TRBV5-1 and TRBJ1-2): KAGVTQTPRYLIKTRGQQVTLSCSPISGHRSVSWYQQTPGQGLQFLFEYFSETQRNKGNFPGRFSGRQFSNSRSEMNVSTLELGDSALYLCASSLSQGNYGYTFGSGTRLTVV.

As regards this clone: The CDR3 end lies 3 residues beyond the end of the read and is filled in from the germline J gene. The chain combines TRBV18 with TRBJ2-2, with TRBD2 identical over 8 bases. CDR1 and CDR2 from the germline V gene are KGHSH and LQKENI. The CDR3 totals 16 residues. V was clipped by 5 bases and J by 4 bases; unmatched bases: 9. CDR3 region: CASSVKPAGGTGELFF. The part of the CDR3 DNA that was read is TGTGCCAGCTCAGTAAAGCCGGCGGGAGGCACCGGGGAG. The full variable domain, in which reference TRBV18 and TRBJ2-2 provide the parts outside the CDR3, is NAGVMQNPRHLVRRRGQEARLRCSPMKGHSHVYWYRQLPEEGLKFMVYLQKENIIDESGMPKERFSAEFPKEGPSILRIQQVVRGDSAAYFCASSVKPAGGTGELFFGEGSRLTVL.

With respect to this clone: The missing CDR3 end, 3 residues past where the read stops, is filled in from the germline J gene. The rearrangement uses TRBV4-1 and TRBJ2-2; D uncertain. The V gene lost 1 base and the J gene lost 7 bases, with 13 bases spanning the gap. The CDR3 runs 15 residues. Germline V gene lookup returns CDR1 MGHRA and CDR2 YSYEKL. The CDR3 region is CASSQGWASVGELFF. The sequenced CDR3 bases are TGCGCCAGCAGCCAAGGGTGGGCGTCAGTCGGGGAG.

This clone is labeled medium-sized based on frequency. The CDR3 extends 3 residues past the end of the read, so its final part is completed from the germline J gene. The rearrangement joins TRBV3-1 (or the pseudogene TRBV3-2) to TRBJ2-5; no clear D gene. The germline CDR1 and CDR2 sequences are LGHDT and YNNKEL (reference sequence). The CDR3 loop spans 13 amino acids. Deletions cut 1 base from V and 2 bases from J, with 5 bases between. Partial CDR3 DNA: TGTGCCAGCAGCCAAGGAGGTCAAGAGACC. Translation: CASSQGGQET. In full, the CDR3 reads CASSQGGQETQYF.

To note about this clone: The CDR3 end is not reached by the read, which stops 3 residues before it; the germline J gene fills it in. The chain has TRBV7-6 and TRBJ1-3; D remains ambiguous. Trimming took off 8 bases at V and 1 base at J, with 6 bases between the two ends. This CDR3 has 12 residues. The germline CDR1 and CDR2 sequences are SGHVS and FNYEAQ. The chain's CDR3 is CASGGSGNTIYF. The covered CDR3 bases are TGTGCCAGCGGCGGATCTGGAAACACC.

About this clone: The junction shows a germline mismatch at one end, possibly a read error. The sequence runs out 3 residues before the end of the CDR3; the remainder is reconstructed from the germline J gene. V is TRBV4-2 and J is TRBJ2-3, with 7 bases that match TRBD1. The V gene's germline CDR1 is LGHNA and CDR2 YNFKEQ. This CDR3 has 14 amino acids. The CDR3 loop is CASSLGGQGDTQYF. The CDR3 bases that were read are TGCGCCAGCAGTCTAGGGGGCCAGGGAGATACG.

About this clone itself: The read halts 3 residues ahead of the CDR3 end, with the missing end drawn from the germline J gene. The rearrangement joins TRBV2 to TRBJ2-1; 7 nucleotides agree with TRBD1. The CDR3 is made up of 15 amino acids. Germline V gene data show CDR1 as SNHLY and CDR2 as FYNNEI. Trimming cost V 4 bases and J 7 bases; bases outside gene matches: 10. CDR3 loop: CASSGMTGSRNEQFF. Partial CDR3 DNA: TGTGCCAGCAGTGGAATGACAGGGTCAAGGAATGAG.

A remark on this clone: The read terminates 3 residues ahead of where the CDR3 ends, so the germline J gene completes it. J is TRBJ1-3 and V is TRBV9; D is possibly TRBD1 (5 bases). Germline V gene data show CDR1 as SGDLS and CDR2 as YYNGEE. The CDR3 runs to 17 residues. V was shortened by 4 bases and J by 3 bases, with 20 bases between the two germline ends. Here the CDR3 reads CASSPHEGSPLGNTIYF. The CDR3 DNA, read in part, is TGTGCCAGCAGCCCCCACGAGGGGTCTCCTCTTGGAAACACC.

The covered CDR3 bases are TGTGCCAGCAGCTTAGCGGGCGGGGTACTGTACGATGAG. This gives the protein CASSLAGGVLYDE. The whole CDR3 reads CASSLAGGVLYDEQFF. The rearrangement joins TRBV7-6 to TRBJ2-1; maybe TRBD2 (6 bases). The sequence runs out 3 residues before the end of the CDR3; the remainder is reconstructed from the germline J gene. The CDR3 totals 16 residues. V lost 0 bases and J 8 bases, leaving 17 bases between the germline ends. Looked up from germline, CDR1 is SGHVS and CDR2 is FNYEAQ.

The CDR3 loop reads CATSREGTDTQYF. The CDR3 bases that were read are TGTGCCACCAGCAGAGAAGGGACAGATACG. This sequence joins TRBV15 and TRBJ2-3; D call uncertain. With the read ending 3 residues before the CDR3 end, the germline J gene is used to fill in that end. Germline CDR1 is LNHNV and CDR2 is YYDKDF (reference sequence). Trimming pared 0 bases from V and 3 bases from J, leaving 4 bases between. The CDR3 loop spans 13 amino acids.

Comment on this clone: The CDR3 end falls 3 residues outside the read, so it is completed with the germline J gene. The rearrangement joins TRBV2 to TRBJ2-1; 7 nucleotides align to TRBD1. V was clipped by 6 bases and J by 5 bases; unmatched bases: 10. Germline CDR1 and CDR2: SNHLY and FYNNEI. This CDR3 is 15 amino acids long. The sequenced CDR3 bases are TGTGCCAGCAGACCAAACAGGGGATACAACAATGAG. It codes for CASRPNRGYNNE. The entire CDR3 reads CASRPNRGYNNEQFF.

Worth noting for this clone: Read coverage stops 3 residues before the CDR3 terminus; the germline J gene supplies the remainder. The V and J genes are TRBV20-1 and TRBJ1-1; the match to TRBD1 covers 8 bases. The CDR3 spans 14 residues. The J segment lost 5 bases and the V segment lost 1 base, leaving 6 bases of the junction unmatched. Germline CDR1 and CDR2: DFQATT and SNEGSKA (reference sequence). The CDR3 region is CSARGRTGNTEAFF. The sequenced part of the CDR3 DNA is TGCAGTGCTAGAGGAAGGACAGGGAATACTGAA.

Concerning this clone itself: The read ends 3 residues early relative to the CDR3; the germline J gene fills the gap. The chain carries TRBV28 and TRBJ2-5; possible D gene TRBD1, 5 bases. CDR1 MDHEN and CDR2 SYDVKM come from the germline V gene. The V gene lost 6 bases and the J gene lost 2 bases, with 13 bases spanning the gap. The CDR3 has 14 amino acids. The CDR3 DNA, read in part, is TGTGCCAGCAGCCCAGGGAATAAACAAGAGACC. As protein: CASSPGNKQET. The full-length CDR3 reads as CASSPGNKQETQYF.

With regard to this clone: The observed sequence ends 3 residues before the CDR3 terminus, with the missing tail filled in from the germline J gene. This chain joins TRBV19 and TRBJ2-3; 9 nucleotides match TRBD2. The V and J ends lost 6 bases and 1 base, in that order; junction bases with no gene match: 17. The CDR3 covers 19 residues. The V gene's germline CDR1 is LNHDA and CDR2 SQIVND (reference sequence). Incomplete CDR3 DNA: TGTGCCAGTAGCCCGGCGCTAGCGGGATCCTTGGTTGGCACAGATACG. Translating it yields CASSPALAGSLVGTDT. The full CDR3 reads CASSPALAGSLVGTDTQYF.

Comment on this clone: The CDR3 end is not reached by the read, which stops 3 residues before it; the germline J gene fills it in. The V call is TRBV6-2 or TRBV6-3, the J call TRBJ2-3; 11 bases fit TRBD2. This CDR3 comprises 16 residues. Germline CDR1 MNHEY, CDR2 SVGEGT. Trimming took 8 bases from V and 3 from J; bases not matched to a gene: 10. The CDR3: CASSITSGRGTDTQYF. The CDR3 bases that were read are TGTGCCAGCTCAATCACTAGCGGGAGAGGTACAGATACG.

Notes on this clone: The read halts 3 residues ahead of the CDR3 end, with the missing end drawn from the germline J gene. The chain carries TRBV24-1 and TRBJ2-1, with 11 bases matching TRBD2. CDR3 length: 16 residues. Trimming removed 5 bases from V and 4 bases from J; junction bases left unmatched: 6. CDR1 is KGHDR and CDR2 is SFDVKD in the germline V gene. The DNA read from the CDR3 is TGTGCCACCAGTGGAACACTAGCGGGGGATTACAATGAG. This translates into CATSGTLAGDYNE. The CDR3 reads in full as CATSGTLAGDYNEQFF.

As regards this clone: The CDR3 extends 3 residues past the end of the read, so its final part is completed from the germline J gene. J is TRBJ2-1 and V is TRBV7-6; TRBD1 aligns across 8 bases. Losses at the gene ends were 7 bases for V and 0 bases for J; bases not matched to a gene: 8. Germline CDR1 SGHVS, CDR2 FNYEAQ. The CDR3 loop spans 16 amino acids. The CDR3 DNA, read in part, is TGTGCCAGCACCTCAATCGACAGGGGCTCCTACAATGAG. This gives the protein CASTSIDRGSYNE. The full CDR3 reads CASTSIDRGSYNEQFF.